One and the same sample provided the 2 T cell receptor beta chains below, sequenced in a study of regulatory T cells in long-lasting Graves disease. As to time point: newly diagnosed GD, antithyroid drugs for less than 3 months. PBMC RNA served as the TCR library source. To make TCR beta libraries, researchers used iRepertoire HTBI primers and Arm-PCR of CDR3 regions. Using its own MiXCR run on the multiplex PCR reads, TCRdb lists one record per CDR3 protein. This sample has around 450,000 distinct CDR3 sequences, with about 15% found just once. The sample was also reused in another study, on T cells in Graves' hyperthyroidism and ophthalmopathy.

Here the sequenced sample was peripheral blood mononuclear cells (PBMCs), taken at new diagnosis, from a patient treated with antithyroid drugs. The receptor set was obtained from a woman in her 30s with Graves disease.

This clonotype has ten or more counts. This rearrangement joins TRBV6-1 to TRBJ2-2, with 7 bases aligning to TRBD1. Germline lookup yields CDR1 MNHNS and CDR2 SASEGT. This CDR3 contains 16 residues. V lost 6 bases and J lost 0; bases outside the gene matches: 7. The CDR3: CASRDVDRANTGELFF. CDR3 bases: TGTGCCAGCAGGGACGTTGACAGGGCGAACACCGGGGAGCTGTTTTTT.

This clonotype came up a few times. The CDR3 loop is CASSLDPDASYEQYF. The CDR3 region has the DNA TGTGCCAGCAGCTTGGACCCCGATGCCTCCTACGAGCAGTACTTC. The chain is built from TRBV5-4 and TRBJ2-7, with no clear D. V lost 0 bases and J 0 bases, leaving 10 bases between the germline ends. The CDR3 is made up of 15 amino acids. Germline V CDR1 and CDR2: SGHNT, YYREEE (reference sequence).